This T cell receptor beta chain was sequenced during a study of blood T cell repertoires in COVID-19. Study summary: The study drew acute and convalescent COVID-19 samples from the United States, Italy and Spain. PBMCs, B-cell-depleted T cells, or T cells provided the cDNA or gDNA that made up the material.

CDR3 length: 15 residues. The V gene's germline CDR1 is MNHEY and CDR2 SVGAGI. Trimming took 6 bases from V and 5 from J; bases not matched to a gene: 8. Enrollment of patients from Seattle took place during active infection, with longitudinal follow-up. As processed by the authors: Quantification of nucleated cells was approximated via reference gene primer amplification. The protocol was immunoSEQ multiplex PCR, while the TCRdb copy is restricted to in-frame clones and leaves out a portion. V, J and clone size reflect that table, while D and trimming were determined from the DNA. The data contain about 500,000 clones, about 88% of them seen just once; the ten biggest clones take up about 8%.

The sequence was collected from a woman aged 50 to 60 with COVID-19, enrolled during active disease. This sequence joins TRBV6-5 and TRBJ1-5; TRBD1 matches at 9 bases. Material for sequencing was peripheral blood. CDR3 bases: TGTGCCAGCAGCCATGACAGGGGGAGAGATCAGCCCCAGCATTTT. Translation: CASSHDRGRDQPQHF.